This TCR beta chain was sequenced for a study of cytomegalovirus exposure and HLA in healthy donors. From the 120-subject validation cohort, which was separate from the approximately 720-subject first cohort, the donors were drawn. TCRdb keeps only in-frame clones here, not all; method: immunoSEQ multiplex PCR. The sample records roughly 130,000 clones, 85% to 90% being singletons. V was clipped by 9 bases and J by 3 bases, with 12 bases between them. CDR3 length: 14 residues. Germline V gives CDR1 LNHDA, CDR2 SQIVND (reference sequence). The receptor's source is a young man in good health and CMV-seronegative. Sequencing used PBMCs. The chain recombines TRBV19 with TRBJ1-6; possible D gene TRBD1, 6 bases. CDR3 sequence: CASGDRIYNSPLHF. In nucleotides, the CDR3 is TGTGCCAGCGGAGACAGGATCTATAATTCACCCCTCCACTTT. Complete variable domain (other parts from reference TRBV19 and TRBJ1-6): DGGITQSPKYLFRKEGQNVTLSCEQNLNHDAMYWYRQDPGQGLRLIYYSQIVNDFQKGDIAEGYSVSREKKESFPLTVTSAQKNPTAFYLCASGDRIYNSPLHFGNGTRLTVT.